One and the same sample provided the 10 T cell receptor beta chains below, sequenced in a study of T cell responses to AZD1222 COVID-19 vaccine. This table comes from immunoSEQ multiplex PCR, and its TCRdb copy is limited to in-frame clones, with some not included. Of 240,000 or so clones listed, more than 85% are singletons. The sequenced sample was peripheral blood, obtained on day 0 of AZD1222 vaccination. Source of these receptors: an adult in good health.

CDR3 in amino acids: CASSYDQVGYTF. CDR3 in DNA: TGCGCCAGCAGCTACGATCAGGTTGGCTACACCTTC. The chain has TRBV5-1 and TRBJ1-2; D unclear. CDR1 is SGHRS, CDR2 YFSETQ, per germline. This CDR3 is 12 amino acids long. V dropped 3 bases and J dropped 7 bases, with 10 bases sitting between them.

V usage is TRBV7-9 and J usage is TRBJ1-2; D is unclear. The CDR3 is 14 residues long. V dropped 5 bases and J dropped 6 bases, with 16 bases sitting between them. From germline, CDR1 is SEHNR and CDR2 FQNEAQ (reference sequence). CDR3 protein: CASSPGAGADGYTF. The CDR3 nucleotides read TGTGCCAGCAGCCCAGGCGCAGGAGCGGATGGCTACACCTTC.

CDR3 DNA sequence: TGTGCCACCAGTGGACTAGAAGGTTCAGATACGCAGTATTTT. Translating gives CATSGLEGSDTQYF. V and J are TRBV24-1 and TRBJ2-3, with a weak D call TRBD2 (6 bases). This CDR3 spans 14 amino acids. The V end was cut by 5 bases, the J end by 4 bases, with 12 bases between. CDR1 and CDR2 (germline): KGHDR, SFDVKD.

V is TRBV30 and J is TRBJ2-7; 7 positions agree with TRBD2. Per germline, CDR1 GTSNPN and CDR2 SVGIG (reference sequence). V shed 1 base, J shed 0 bases, and the junction held 9 bases outside the gene matches. The CDR3 runs 16 residues. The DNA of the CDR3 is TGTGCCTGGAGTGCCCTGACTAGCTCCCGCTCCTACGAGCAGTACTTC. This sequence encodes CAWSALTSSRSYEQYF.

CDR3: CASSPNTGELFF. In nucleotides, the CDR3 is TGCGCCAGCAGCCCAAATACCGGGGAGCTGTTTTTT. V gene TRBV4-3 combines with J gene TRBJ2-2; D not resolved. The V end lost 4 bases, the J end lost 5 bases, and 5 bases lay between the germline ends. Germline V lookup: CDR1 LGHNA, CDR2 YSLEER. The CDR3 has 12 residues.

The chain has TRBV2 and TRBJ2-6; D tentatively fits TRBD1 or TRBD2 (5 bases each). Trimming stripped 6 bases from V and 0 bases from J, with 12 bases between. Looked up from germline, CDR1 is SNHLY and CDR2 is FYNNEI. The CDR3 has 16 residues. In nucleotides, the CDR3 is TGTGCCAGCAGCCGGGGCCTCTTCTCTGGGGCCAACGTCCTGACTTTC. Translation: CASSRGLFSGANVLTF.

The chain employs TRBV28 and TRBJ1-2, with 7 positions matching TRBD1. V shed 10 bases, J shed 5 bases, and the junction held 7 bases outside the gene matches. This CDR3 has 12 amino acids. Germline CDR1 MDHEN, CDR2 SYDVKM. The CDR3 protein is CAISGGGYGYTF. The DNA of the CDR3 is TGTGCCATCTCAGGGGGGGGTTATGGCTACACCTTC.

The V call is TRBV5-1, the J call TRBJ2-3, with D maybe TRBD1 (5 bases). This CDR3 region has 16 residues. From germline, CDR1 is SGHRS and CDR2 YFSETQ. V lost 4 bases and J 1 base, leaving 16 bases between the germline ends. CDR3 DNA: TGCGCCAGCAGCCTCTGGGGCCCCACAGGCACAGATACGCAGTATTTT. Its translation is CASSLWGPTGTDTQYF.

The chain carries TRBV2 and TRBJ1-2; the D gene is possibly TRBD1 (6 bases). Germline CDR1 is SNHLY and CDR2 is FYNNEI. CDR3 length: 14 amino acids. V was clipped by 4 bases and J by 4 bases, with 13 bases between them. CDR3 loop: CASSALGATYGYTF. In nucleotides, the CDR3 is TGTGCCAGCAGTGCACTGGGGGCGACCTATGGCTACACCTTC.

This clone was counted between two and nine times. This sequence joins TRBV9 and TRBJ1-6, with TRBD1 as a possible D gene (6 bases). CDR3 length: 14 amino acids. V was pared by 6 bases and J by 5 bases, with 12 bases between. Germline CDR1 reads SGDLS; CDR2 reads YYNGEE. The CDR3 loop is CASTQAGDNSPLHF. DNA of the CDR3: TGTGCCAGCACCCAGGCAGGGGATAATTCACCCCTCCACTTT.